This T cell receptor beta chain is from a study of T cells after yellow fever vaccination. Study at large: Fractions of low cell number were prepared using SMART-Seq v4 Ultra Low Input.

The CDR3 covers 13 residues. Study conclusions and caveats: The presence of abundant clonotypes contaminating from the bulk population was possible in FACS-sorted repertoires.

TCRdb used MiXCR to reprocess the 5' RACE reads, holding one entry per CDR3 protein. The table includes a few hundred thousand distinct CDR3 sequences, 8% to 9.5% detected once. As regards this clonotype: As yet, its antigen is unknown.

The sample consisted of PBMCs, taken 35 to 50 days after the first yellow fever vaccination. This receptor was taken from a man aged 18 to 29 who received the YFV17D yellow fever vaccine. V and J are TRBV21-1 and TRBJ2-5; the D call of TRBD2 is as the table states it, not checked on the DNA. TRBV21-1 is labeled a pseudogene. CDR3 region: CASIATGWETQYF. In DNA form, the CDR3 reads TGTGCCAGCATAGCGACGGGTTGGGAGACCCAGTACTTC.